The clone carrying this TCR beta chain has only a few counts. Survey-level TCR beta sequencing used the immunoSEQ assay. Data came from immunoSEQ multiplex PCR; TCRdb stores just in-frame clones and leaves some out. Here the sample spans tens of thousands of clones, about 94% being singletons. This clonotype was obtained from a man aged 35 to 55 with rheumatoid arthritis. Sequenced material: PBMCs.

The CDR3, as DNA: TGTGCCAGCAGCTTGGGACGGTCGCAAGAGACCCAGTACTTC. The encoded protein is CASSLGRSQETQYF. The chain joins TRBV5-4 to TRBJ2-5; D not certain. The CDR3 runs to 14 residues. Germline loops: CDR1 SGHNT, CDR2 YYREEE (reference sequence). Trimming left V 0 bases short and J 2 bases short, with 8 bases between.